The entry below describes one TCR beta chain. This entry is derived from a study of cytomegalovirus exposure and HLA in healthy donors. The PCR contained 60 Vbeta and 13 Jbeta primers. The table came from immunoSEQ multiplex PCR; TCRdb's copy has only in-frame clones and leaves some out. Found here are over 90,000 clones, around 76% of them singletons; the top ten hold 10%. This clonotype originated in a woman under 30 in good health and CMV-seropositive. The specimen was PBMCs.

DNA for the CDR3: TGTGCCAGCAGTCCCGGGACTAGCGGATGGAGGCGGGAGACCCAGTACTTC. It encodes CASSPGTSGWRRETQYF. The chain joins TRBV28 to TRBJ2-5, with 11 bases identical to TRBD2. J was trimmed by 5 bases and V by 5 bases; bases with no gene match: 13. Germline CDR1 reads MDHEN; CDR2 reads SYDVKM. The CDR3 runs 17 residues.